This T cell receptor (beta chain) was retrieved from a study of response to subunit inactivated influenza vaccine. Study outcomes and limitations: Each seasonal flu vaccination may recruit only limited new T cells, authors suggested.

TCRdb re-derived calls from the RT-PCR reads in MiXCR, one entry per CDR3 protein. Among roughly 160,000 distinct CDR3 sequences listed, roughly 10% were seen once. This clonotype has a handful of counts. Its antigen is not identified. The sequences come from CD8+ T cells sorted from PBMCs, collected roughly 24 months after vaccination. This receptor was obtained from a man aged 45 to 75 who received an inactivated influenza vaccine.

The CDR3 spells CASSFGRGGPYEQYF. The CDR3 bases are TGTGCCAGCAGTTTCGGGCGGGGGGGCCCCTACGAGCAGTACTTC. The chain links TRBV12-3 or TRBV12-4 to TRBJ2-7; 9 bases agree with TRBD2. This CDR3 comprises 15 residues. V dropped 3 bases and J dropped 2; count of bases not matched to a gene: 5.